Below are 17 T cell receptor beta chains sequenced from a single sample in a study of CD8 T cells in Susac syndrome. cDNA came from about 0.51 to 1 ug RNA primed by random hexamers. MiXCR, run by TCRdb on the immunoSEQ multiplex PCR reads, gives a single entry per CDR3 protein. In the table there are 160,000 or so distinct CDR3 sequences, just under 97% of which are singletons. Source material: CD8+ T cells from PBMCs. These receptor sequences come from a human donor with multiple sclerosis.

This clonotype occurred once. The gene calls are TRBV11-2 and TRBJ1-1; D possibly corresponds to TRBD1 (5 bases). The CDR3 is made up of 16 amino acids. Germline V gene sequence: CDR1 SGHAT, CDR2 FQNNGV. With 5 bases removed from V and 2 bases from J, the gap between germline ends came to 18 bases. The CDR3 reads CASSPPETAFNTEAFF. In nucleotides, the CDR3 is TGTGCCAGCAGCCCGCCAGAGACAGCCTTCAACACTGAAGCTTTCTTT.

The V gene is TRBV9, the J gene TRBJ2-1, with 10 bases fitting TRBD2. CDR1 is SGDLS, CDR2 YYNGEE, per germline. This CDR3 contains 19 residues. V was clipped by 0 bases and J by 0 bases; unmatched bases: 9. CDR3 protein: CASSVGGAGGSSSYNEQFF. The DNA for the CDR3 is TGTGCCAGCAGCGTAGGAGGAGCGGGGGGGTCTAGCTCCTACAATGAGCAGTTCTTC.

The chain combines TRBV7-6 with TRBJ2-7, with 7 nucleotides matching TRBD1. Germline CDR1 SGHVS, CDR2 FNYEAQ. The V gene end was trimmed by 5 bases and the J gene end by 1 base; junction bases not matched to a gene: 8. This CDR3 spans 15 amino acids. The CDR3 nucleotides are TGTGCCAGCAGCCCCGGGACAGCAAGTTCCTACGAGCAGTACTTC. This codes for CASSPGTASSYEQYF.

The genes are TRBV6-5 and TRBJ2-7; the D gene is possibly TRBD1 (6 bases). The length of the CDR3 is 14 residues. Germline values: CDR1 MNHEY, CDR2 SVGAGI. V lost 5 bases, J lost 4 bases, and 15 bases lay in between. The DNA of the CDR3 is TGTGCCAGCAGTCAGGGACACACGGCGTACGAGCAGTACTTC. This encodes CASSQGHTAYEQYF.

CDR3 amino acids: CATSGSLGDTQYF. CDR3 sequence (DNA): TGTGCCACCAGCGGAAGCCTGGGAGATACGCAGTATTTT. This chain uses TRBV15 with TRBJ2-3; D remains ambiguous. V lost 5 bases to trimming and J lost 5 bases, with 11 bases between them. Germline CDR1 reads LNHNV; CDR2 reads YYDKDF (reference sequence). This CDR3 is 13 amino acids long.

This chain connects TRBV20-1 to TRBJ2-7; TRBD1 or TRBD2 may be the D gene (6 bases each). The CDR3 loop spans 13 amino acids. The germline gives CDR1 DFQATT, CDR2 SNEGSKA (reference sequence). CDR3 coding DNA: TGCAGGCTCTGGGGGCTCTGGGGGGACGAGCAGTACTTC. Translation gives CRLWGLWGDEQYF.

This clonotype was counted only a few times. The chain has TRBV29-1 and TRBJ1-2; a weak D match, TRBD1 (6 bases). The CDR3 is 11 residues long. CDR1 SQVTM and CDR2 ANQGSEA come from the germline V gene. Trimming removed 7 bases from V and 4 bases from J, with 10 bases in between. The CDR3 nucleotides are TGCAGCGCCCGGGACACCTATGGCTACACCTTC. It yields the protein CSARDTYGYTF. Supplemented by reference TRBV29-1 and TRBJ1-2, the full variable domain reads SAVISQKPSRDICQRGTSLTIQCQVDSQVTMMFWYRQQPGQSLTLIATANQGSEATYESGFVIDKFPISRPNLTFSTLTVSNMSPEDSSIYLCSARDTYGYTFGSGTRLTVV.

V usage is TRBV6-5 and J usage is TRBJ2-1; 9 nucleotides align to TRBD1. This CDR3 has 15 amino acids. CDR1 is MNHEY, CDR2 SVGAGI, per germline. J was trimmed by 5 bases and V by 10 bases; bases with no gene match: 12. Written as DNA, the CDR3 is TGTGCCACCGAAGGGGGACAGGGTAGGCACAATGAGCAGTTCTTC. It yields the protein CATEGGQGRHNEQFF.

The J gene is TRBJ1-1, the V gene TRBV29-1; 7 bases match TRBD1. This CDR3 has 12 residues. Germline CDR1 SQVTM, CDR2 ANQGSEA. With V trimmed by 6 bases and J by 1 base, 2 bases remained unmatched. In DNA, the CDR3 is TGCAGCGTCCGGACAGGGAACACTGAAGCTTTCTTT. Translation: CSVRTGNTEAFF.

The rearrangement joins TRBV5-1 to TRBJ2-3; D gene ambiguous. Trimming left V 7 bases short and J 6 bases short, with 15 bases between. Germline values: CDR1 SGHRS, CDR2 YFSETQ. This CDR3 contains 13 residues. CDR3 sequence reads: CASGAEPEDTQYF. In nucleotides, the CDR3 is TGCGCCAGCGGCGCCGAACCCGAGGATACGCAGTATTTT. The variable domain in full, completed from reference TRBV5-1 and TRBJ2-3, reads KAGVTQTPRYLIKTRGQQVTLSCSPISGHRSVSWYQQTPGQGLQFLFEYFSETQRNKGNFPGRFSGRQFSNSRSEMNVSTLELGDSALYLCASGAEPEDTQYFGPGTRLTVL.

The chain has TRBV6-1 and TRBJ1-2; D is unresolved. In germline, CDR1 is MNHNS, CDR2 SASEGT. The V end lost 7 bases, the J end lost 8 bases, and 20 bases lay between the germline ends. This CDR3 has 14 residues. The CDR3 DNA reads TGTGCCAGCACCGGAGGGTGGTCAAAGGCCGGCTACACCTTC. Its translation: CASTGGWSKAGYTF.

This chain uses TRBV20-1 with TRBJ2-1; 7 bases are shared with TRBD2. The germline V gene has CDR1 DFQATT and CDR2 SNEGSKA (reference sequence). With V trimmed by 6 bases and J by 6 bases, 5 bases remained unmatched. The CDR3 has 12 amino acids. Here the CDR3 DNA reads TGCAGTGCGACGGGGGAGGGCAATGAGCAGTTCTTC. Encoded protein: CSATGEGNEQFF.

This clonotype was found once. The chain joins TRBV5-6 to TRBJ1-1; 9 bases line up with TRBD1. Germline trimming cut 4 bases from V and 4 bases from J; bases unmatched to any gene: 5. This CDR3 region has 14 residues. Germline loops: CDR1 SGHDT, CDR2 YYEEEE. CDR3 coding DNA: TGTGCCAGCAGCACGGGACAGGGCCGCACTGAAGCTTTCTTT. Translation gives CASSTGQGRTEAFF.

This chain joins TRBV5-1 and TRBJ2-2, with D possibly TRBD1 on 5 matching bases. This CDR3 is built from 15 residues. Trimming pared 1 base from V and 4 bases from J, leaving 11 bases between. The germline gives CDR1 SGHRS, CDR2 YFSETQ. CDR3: CASSLSRASTGELFF. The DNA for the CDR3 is TGCGCCAGCAGCTTGAGCAGGGCGAGCACCGGGGAGCTGTTTTTT.

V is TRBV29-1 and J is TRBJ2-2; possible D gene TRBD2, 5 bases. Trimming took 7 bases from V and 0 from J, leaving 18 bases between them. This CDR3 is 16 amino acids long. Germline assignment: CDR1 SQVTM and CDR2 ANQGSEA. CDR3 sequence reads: CSACPQEASNTGELFF. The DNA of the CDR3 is TGCAGCGCCTGCCCGCAGGAGGCTTCGAACACCGGGGAGCTGTTTTTT.

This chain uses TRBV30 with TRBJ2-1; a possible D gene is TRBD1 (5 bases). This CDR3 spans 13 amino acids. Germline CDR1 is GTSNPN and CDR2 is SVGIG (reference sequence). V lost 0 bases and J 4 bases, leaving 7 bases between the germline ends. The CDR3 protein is CAWSVQGYNEQFF. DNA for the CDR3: TGTGCCTGGAGTGTTCAGGGATACAATGAGCAGTTCTTC.

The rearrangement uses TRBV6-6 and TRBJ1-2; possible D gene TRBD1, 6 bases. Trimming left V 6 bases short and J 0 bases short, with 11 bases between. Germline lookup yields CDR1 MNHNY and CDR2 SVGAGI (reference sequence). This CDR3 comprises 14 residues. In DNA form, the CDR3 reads TGTGCCAGCAGAAGGGACAAGCCTAACTATGGCTACACCTTC. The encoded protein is CASRRDKPNYGYTF.